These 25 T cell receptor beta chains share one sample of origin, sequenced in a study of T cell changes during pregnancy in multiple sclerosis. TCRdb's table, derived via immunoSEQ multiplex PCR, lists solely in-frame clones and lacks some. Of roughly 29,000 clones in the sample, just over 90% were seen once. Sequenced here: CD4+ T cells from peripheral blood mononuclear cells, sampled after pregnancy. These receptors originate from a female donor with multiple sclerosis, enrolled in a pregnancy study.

CDR3 sequence (DNA): TGCGCCAGCAGCCAACTAGCGGGGGTTGGGGATGAGCAGTTCTTC. It specifies CASSQLAGVGDEQFF. The chain combines TRBV4-1 with TRBJ2-1; TRBD2 matches at 10 bases. Germline lookup yields CDR1 MGHRA and CDR2 YSYEKL. CDR3 length: 15 residues. After removal of 2 bases from V and 8 bases from J, the junction contained 6 bases not matched to a gene.

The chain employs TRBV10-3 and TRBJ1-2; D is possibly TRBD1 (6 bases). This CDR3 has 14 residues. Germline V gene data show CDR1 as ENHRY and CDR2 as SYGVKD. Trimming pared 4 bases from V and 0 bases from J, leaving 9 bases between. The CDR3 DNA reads TGTGCCATCAGTGCGGACAGTACTAACTATGGCTACACCTTC. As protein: CAISADSTNYGYTF.

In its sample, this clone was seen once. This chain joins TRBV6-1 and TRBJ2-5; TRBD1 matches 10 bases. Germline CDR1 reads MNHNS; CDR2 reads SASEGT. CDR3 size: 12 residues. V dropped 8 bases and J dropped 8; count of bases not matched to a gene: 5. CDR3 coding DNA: TGTGCCAGCCGCGGGACAGGGGAAACCCAGTACTTC. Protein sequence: CASRGTGETQYF.

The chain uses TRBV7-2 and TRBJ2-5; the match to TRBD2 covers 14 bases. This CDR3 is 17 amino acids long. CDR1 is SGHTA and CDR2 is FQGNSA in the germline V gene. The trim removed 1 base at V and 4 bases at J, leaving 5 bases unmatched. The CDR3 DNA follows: TGTGCCAGCAGCTTAGGACTAGCGGGAGGGTGGGGAGAGACCCAGTACTTC. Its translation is CASSLGLAGGWGETQYF. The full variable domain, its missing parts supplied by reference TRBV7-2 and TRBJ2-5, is GAGVSQSPSNKVTEKGKDVELRCDPISGHTALYWYRQSLGQGLEFLIYFQGNSAPDKSGLPSDRFSAERTGGSVSTLTIQRTQQEDSAVYLCASSLGLAGGWGETQYFGPGTRLLVL.

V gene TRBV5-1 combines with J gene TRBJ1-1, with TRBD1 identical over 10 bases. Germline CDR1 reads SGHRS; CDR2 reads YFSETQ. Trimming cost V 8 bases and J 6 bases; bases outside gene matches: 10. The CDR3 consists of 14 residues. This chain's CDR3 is CASGTGEHSAEAFF. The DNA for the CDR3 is TGCGCCAGTGGGACAGGGGAACACTCTGCTGAAGCTTTCTTT.

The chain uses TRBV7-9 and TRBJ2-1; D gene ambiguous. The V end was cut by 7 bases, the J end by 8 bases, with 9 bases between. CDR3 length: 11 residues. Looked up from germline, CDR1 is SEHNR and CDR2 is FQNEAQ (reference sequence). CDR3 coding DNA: TGTGCCAGCATCCTAGGCTATGAGCAGTTCTTC. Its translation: CASILGYEQFF.

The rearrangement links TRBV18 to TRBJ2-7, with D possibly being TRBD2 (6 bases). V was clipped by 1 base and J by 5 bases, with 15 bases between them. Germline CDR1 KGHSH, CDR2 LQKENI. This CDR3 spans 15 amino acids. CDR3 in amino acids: CASSPRWGEVNEQYF. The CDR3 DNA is TGTGCCAGCTCACCACGATGGGGGGAAGTAAACGAGCAGTACTTC.

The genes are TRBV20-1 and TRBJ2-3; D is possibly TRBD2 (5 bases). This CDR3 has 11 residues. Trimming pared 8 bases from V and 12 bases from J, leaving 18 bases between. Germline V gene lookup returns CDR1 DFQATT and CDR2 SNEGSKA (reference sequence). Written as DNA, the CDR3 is TGCAGTCCCAACCTCCGGGATAGCCAGTATTTT. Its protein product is CSPNLRDSQYF.

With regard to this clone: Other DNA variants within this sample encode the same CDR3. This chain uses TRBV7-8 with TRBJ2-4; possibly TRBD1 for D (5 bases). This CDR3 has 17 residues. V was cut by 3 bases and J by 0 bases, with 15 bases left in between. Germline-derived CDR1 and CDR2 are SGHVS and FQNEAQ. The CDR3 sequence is CASSFARLGLAKNIQYF. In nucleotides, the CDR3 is TGTGCCAGCAGCTTTGCCCGACTGGGGCTAGCCAAAAACATTCAGTACTTC.

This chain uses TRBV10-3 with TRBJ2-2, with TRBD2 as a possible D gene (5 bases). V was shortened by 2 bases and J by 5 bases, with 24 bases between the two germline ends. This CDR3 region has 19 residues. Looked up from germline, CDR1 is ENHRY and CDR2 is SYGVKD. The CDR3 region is CAISERNLAGEGATGELFF. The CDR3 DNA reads TGTGCCATCAGTGAGCGTAACCTAGCAGGAGAAGGAGCAACCGGGGAGCTGTTTTTT.

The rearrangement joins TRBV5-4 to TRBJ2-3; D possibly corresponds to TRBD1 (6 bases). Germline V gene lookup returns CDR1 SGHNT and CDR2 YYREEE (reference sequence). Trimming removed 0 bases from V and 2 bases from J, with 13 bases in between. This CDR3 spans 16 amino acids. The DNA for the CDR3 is TGTGCCAGCAGCTTGGCCAGGGGCGGACTCACAGATACGCAGTATTTT. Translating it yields CASSLARGGLTDTQYF.

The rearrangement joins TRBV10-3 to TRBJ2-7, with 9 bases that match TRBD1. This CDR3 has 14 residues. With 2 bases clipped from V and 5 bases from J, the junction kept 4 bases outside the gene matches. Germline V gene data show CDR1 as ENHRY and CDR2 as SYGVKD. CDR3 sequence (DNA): TGTGCCATCAGTGAGGTTGGACAGGGGAACGAGCAGTACTTC. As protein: CAISEVGQGNEQYF.

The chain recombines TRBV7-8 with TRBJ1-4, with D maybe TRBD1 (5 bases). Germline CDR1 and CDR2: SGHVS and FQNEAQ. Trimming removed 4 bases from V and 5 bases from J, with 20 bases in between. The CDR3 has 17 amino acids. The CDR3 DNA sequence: TGTGCCAGCAGCTCCAAGAGGTCGGGACTCGGAAATGAAAAACTGTTTTTT. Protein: CASSSKRSGLGNEKLFF. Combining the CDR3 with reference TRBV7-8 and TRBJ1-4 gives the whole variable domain GAGVSQSPRYKVAKRGQDVALRCDPISGHVSLFWYQQALGQGPEFLTYFQNEAQLDKSGLPSDRFFAERPEGSVSTLKIQRTQQEDSAVYLCASSSKRSGLGNEKLFFGSGTQLSVL.

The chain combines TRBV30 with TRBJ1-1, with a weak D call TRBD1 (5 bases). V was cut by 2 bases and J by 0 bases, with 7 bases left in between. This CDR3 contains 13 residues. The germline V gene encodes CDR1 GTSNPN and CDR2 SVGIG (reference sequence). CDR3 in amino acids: CAWSKTVNTEAFF. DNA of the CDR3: TGTGCCTGGAGTAAGACAGTGAACACTGAAGCTTTCTTT.

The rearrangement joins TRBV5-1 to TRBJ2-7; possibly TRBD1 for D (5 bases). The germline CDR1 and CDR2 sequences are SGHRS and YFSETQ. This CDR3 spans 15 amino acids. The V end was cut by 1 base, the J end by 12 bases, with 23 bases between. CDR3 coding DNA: TGCGCCAGCAGCTTGTTTAGGGGCCCGCCGTTCTTTAGGTACTTC. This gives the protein CASSLFRGPPFFRYF.

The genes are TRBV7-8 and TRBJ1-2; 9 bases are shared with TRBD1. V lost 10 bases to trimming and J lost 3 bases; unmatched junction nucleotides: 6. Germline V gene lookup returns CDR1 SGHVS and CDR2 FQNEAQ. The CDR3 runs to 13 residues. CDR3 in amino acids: CATNRGHDYGYTF. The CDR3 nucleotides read TGTGCCACCAACAGGGGGCACGACTATGGCTACACCTTC.

This CDR3 reads CASKDRVNTGELFF. The CDR3 nucleotides read TGTGCCAGCAAGGACAGGGTGAACACCGGGGAGCTGTTTTTT. V gene TRBV18 combines with J gene TRBJ2-2; 8 bases line up with TRBD1. This CDR3 has 14 amino acids. Germline values: CDR1 KGHSH, CDR2 LQKENI. The V and J ends lost 8 bases and 1 base, in that order; junction bases with no gene match: 3.

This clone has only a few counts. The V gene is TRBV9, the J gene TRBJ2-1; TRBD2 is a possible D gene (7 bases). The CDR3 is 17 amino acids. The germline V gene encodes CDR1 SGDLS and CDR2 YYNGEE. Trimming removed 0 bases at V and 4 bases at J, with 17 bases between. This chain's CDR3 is CASSVAIGGAPYNEQFF. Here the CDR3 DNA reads TGTGCCAGCAGCGTAGCTATAGGGGGGGCCCCTTACAATGAGCAGTTCTTC.

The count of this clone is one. Written as DNA, the CDR3 is TGCAGCGTCCTGGACTCGTACACCGGGGAGCTGTTTTTT. It specifies CSVLDSYTGELFF. The rearrangement uses TRBV29-1 and TRBJ2-2, with D tentatively TRBD2 (5 bases). CDR3 size: 13 residues. Trimming cost V 6 bases and J 3 bases, with 11 bases left between them. Germline V gene sequence: CDR1 SQVTM, CDR2 ANQGSEA.

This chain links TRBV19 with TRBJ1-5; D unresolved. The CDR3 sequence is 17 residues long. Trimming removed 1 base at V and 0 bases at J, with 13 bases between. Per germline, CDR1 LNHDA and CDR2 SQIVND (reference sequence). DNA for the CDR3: TGTGCCAGTAGTATAGTAGTAGGAGGTAGTAGCAATCAGCCCCAGCATTTT. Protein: CASSIVVGGSSNQPQHF.

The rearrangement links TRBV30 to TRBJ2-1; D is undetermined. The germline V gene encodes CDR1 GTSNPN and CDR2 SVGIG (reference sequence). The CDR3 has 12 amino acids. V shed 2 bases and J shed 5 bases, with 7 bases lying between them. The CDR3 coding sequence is TGTGCCTGGAGTCAAGCTAACAATGAGCAGTTCTTC. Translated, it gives CAWSQANNEQFF.

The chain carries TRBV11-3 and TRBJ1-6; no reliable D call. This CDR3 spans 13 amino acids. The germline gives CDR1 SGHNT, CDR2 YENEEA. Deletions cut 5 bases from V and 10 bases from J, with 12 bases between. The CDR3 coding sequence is TGTGCCAGCAGCGAGGGTTTAAGATCACCCCTCCACTTT. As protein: CASSEGLRSPLHF.

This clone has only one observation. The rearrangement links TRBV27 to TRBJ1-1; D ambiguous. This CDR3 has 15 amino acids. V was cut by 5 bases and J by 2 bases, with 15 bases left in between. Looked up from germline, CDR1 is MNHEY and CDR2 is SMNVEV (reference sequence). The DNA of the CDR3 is TGTGCCAGCAGTCACACGACAAACGTCAACACTGAAGCTTTCTTT. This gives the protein CASSHTTNVNTEAFF.

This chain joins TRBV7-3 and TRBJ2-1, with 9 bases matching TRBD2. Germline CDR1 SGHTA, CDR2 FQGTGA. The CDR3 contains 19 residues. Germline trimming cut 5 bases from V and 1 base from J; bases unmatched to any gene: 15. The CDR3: CASSPNGPGTSWSYNEQFF. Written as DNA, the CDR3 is TGTGCCAGCAGCCCAAACGGCCCCGGGACTAGCTGGTCCTACAATGAGCAGTTCTTC.

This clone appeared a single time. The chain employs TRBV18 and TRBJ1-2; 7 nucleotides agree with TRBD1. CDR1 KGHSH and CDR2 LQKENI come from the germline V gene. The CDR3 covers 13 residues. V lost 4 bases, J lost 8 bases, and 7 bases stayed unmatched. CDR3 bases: TGTGCCAGCTCACAAAGGGGGCAAGGCGGCTACACCTTC. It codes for CASSQRGQGGYTF.